Shown below are 31 T cell receptor beta chains from a single sample sequenced in a study of radiotherapy plus CTLA-4 blockade in lung cancer. Some clones are missing from TCRdb's copy, which holds only in-frame ones; the method was immunoSEQ multiplex PCR. Here the sample spans approximately 94,000 clones, approximately 80% being singletons. Material: peripheral blood, obtained from a patient treated with radiotherapy plus ipilimumab. These receptors originate from a human donor with non-small cell lung cancer that progressed on radiotherapy plus ipilimumab.

V and J are TRBV20-1 and TRBJ2-7; D is uncertain. Germline lookup yields CDR1 DFQATT and CDR2 SNEGSKA (reference sequence). This CDR3 is built from 11 residues. Between the trimmed V and J ends, which lost 0 bases and 2 bases, there was a span of 2 bases. CDR3 sequence (DNA): TGCAGTGCTAGAGAAACCTACGAGCAGTACGTC. Encoded protein: CSARETYEQYV.

V usage is TRBV7-2 and J usage is TRBJ2-7; 10 nucleotides line up with TRBD1. The CDR3 contains 15 residues. Germline V CDR1 and CDR2: SGHTA, FQGNSA. V was pared by 4 bases and J by 2 bases, with 5 bases of the junction left unmatched. The CDR3 spells CASSSRQGAAYEQYF. The CDR3 DNA is TGTGCCAGCAGCTCCCGACAGGGGGCTGCCTACGAGCAGTACTTC.

The CDR3 loop reads CASSPERLAGNEQYF. The CDR3 coding sequence is TGTGCCAGCAGCCCGGAGAGACTAGCGGGAAACGAGCAGTACTTC. J is TRBJ2-7 and V is TRBV7-8; 11 nucleotides line up with TRBD2. The CDR3 runs 15 residues. Germline loops: CDR1 SGHVS, CDR2 FQNEAQ. V was clipped by 5 bases and J by 5 bases; unmatched bases: 8.

The V and J genes are TRBV13 and TRBJ2-1; D not resolved. The CDR3 has 13 amino acids. Trimming cost V 2 bases and J 3 bases, with 5 bases left between them. The V gene's germline CDR1 is PRHDT and CDR2 FYEKMQ (reference sequence). CDR3 region: CASSLKIYNEQFF. The DNA for the CDR3 is TGTGCCAGCAGCTTAAAAATCTACAATGAGCAGTTCTTC. The full variable domain, its missing parts supplied by reference TRBV13 and TRBJ2-1, is AAGVIQSPRHLIKEKRETATLKCYPIPRHDTVYWYQQGPGQDPQFLISFYEKMQSDKGSIPDRFSAQQFSDYHSELNMSSLELGDSALYFCASSLKIYNEQFFGPGTRLTVL.

The count of this clone is one. This chain connects TRBV5-1 to TRBJ2-2, with a tentative D call TRBD2 (6 bases). The CDR3 extends over 15 amino acids. Germline CDR1 is SGHRS and CDR2 is YFSETQ. V was shortened by 0 bases and J by 7 bases, with 13 bases between the two germline ends. CDR3 nucleotides: TGCGCCAGCAGCTTGGCTAGCGATGTTGACGGGGAGCTGTTTTTT. This sequence encodes CASSLASDVDGELFF. The full variable domain, with the rest looked up from reference TRBV5-1 and TRBJ2-2, is KAGVTQTPRYLIKTRGQQVTLSCSPISGHRSVSWYQQTPGQGLQFLFEYFSETQRNKGNFPGRFSGRQFSNSRSEMNVSTLELGDSALYLCASSLASDVDGELFFGEGSRLTVL.

V and J are TRBV7-2 and TRBJ2-1; 12 nucleotides line up with TRBD2. Germline V gives CDR1 SGHTA, CDR2 FQGNSA. The CDR3 loop spans 16 amino acids. V shed 6 bases and J 2 bases; nucleotides not matched to a gene: 5. CDR3 in amino acids: CASSRTSGMPYNEQFF. In nucleotides, the CDR3 is TGTGCCAGCAGTAGGACTAGCGGGATGCCCTACAATGAGCAGTTCTTC.

The rearrangement links TRBV5-1 to TRBJ2-1; TRBD1 matches 7 bases. The CDR3 contains 14 residues. The V gene end was trimmed by 4 bases and the J gene end by 7 bases; junction bases not matched to a gene: 8. CDR1 and CDR2 from the germline V gene are SGHRS and YFSETQ. This CDR3 is CASSATTGDNEQFF. CDR3 nucleotides: TGCGCCAGCAGCGCAACAACAGGGGATAATGAGCAGTTCTTC.

V is TRBV19 and J is TRBJ2-7; the match to TRBD1 covers 7 bases. In germline, CDR1 is LNHDA, CDR2 SQIVND (reference sequence). V lost 5 bases to trimming and J lost 2 bases; unmatched junction nucleotides: 3. The CDR3 is 13 residues long. This CDR3 reads CASSVTGAYEQYF. DNA of the CDR3: TGTGCCAGTAGTGTTACAGGGGCCTACGAGCAGTACTTC.

This rearrangement joins TRBV27 to TRBJ2-1; the D gene could be TRBD1 or TRBD2 (5 bases each). This CDR3 is 15 amino acids long. Germline loops: CDR1 MNHEY, CDR2 SMNVEV (reference sequence). Trimming shortened V by 5 bases and J by 7 bases, and 18 bases separated the two germline ends. The chain's CDR3 is CASSHFGTETNEQFF. The CDR3 region has the DNA TGTGCCAGCAGTCACTTTGGGACGGAGACTAATGAGCAGTTCTTC.

The V call is TRBV5-4, the J call TRBJ2-3, with D perhaps given as TRBD1 or TRBD2 (5 bases each). The germline CDR1 and CDR2 sequences are SGHNT and YYREEE (reference sequence). The CDR3 is 15 residues long. V was cut by 3 bases and J by 2 bases, with 13 bases left in between. The CDR3 DNA reads as TGTGCCAGCAGCTCGACCGGGACGGTCACAGATACGCAGTATTTT. It codes for CASSSTGTVTDTQYF. Combining the CDR3 with reference TRBV5-4 and TRBJ2-3 gives the whole variable domain ETGVTQSPTHLIKTRGQQVTLRCSSQSGHNTVSWYQQALGQGPQFIFQYYREEENGRGNFPPRFSGLQFPNYSSELNVNALELDDSALYLCASSSTGTVTDTQYFGPGTRLTVL.

The chain combines TRBV10-3 with TRBJ2-7; tentatively, D is TRBD1 (5 bases). CDR1 is ENHRY and CDR2 is SYGVKD in the germline V gene. With 10 bases removed from V and 3 bases from J, the gap between germline ends came to 13 bases. The CDR3 has 12 residues. The CDR3 here is CATSPGNYEQYF. The CDR3 nucleotides read TGTGCCACATCGCCAGGGAACTACGAGCAGTACTTC.

The V gene is TRBV6-6, the J gene TRBJ2-3; 9 bases fit TRBD2. The CDR3 has 14 residues. Looked up from germline, CDR1 is MNHNY and CDR2 is SVGAGI (reference sequence). Trimming at V came to 6 bases and at J to 1 base, leaving 2 bases not matched to a gene. CDR3 nucleotides: TGTGCCAGCAGGACTAGCGGTGGCACAGATACGCAGTATTTT. Encoded protein: CASRTSGGTDTQYF.

The V and J genes are TRBV29-1 and TRBJ2-1; the match to TRBD2 covers 8 bases. This CDR3 spans 14 amino acids. Unmatched junction bases numbered 12, after V lost 4 bases and J lost 10 bases. CDR1 is SQVTM and CDR2 is ANQGSEA in the germline V gene. This CDR3 is CSVGPTSRLAEQFF. In DNA, the CDR3 is TGCAGCGTTGGACCTACATCCAGACTAGCGGAGCAGTTCTTC.

This clone was observed a few times. The gene calls are TRBV5-1 and TRBJ1-4; D gene ambiguous. There are 14 residues in the CDR3. Per the germline V gene, CDR1 is SGHRS and CDR2 is YFSETQ. V was cut by 0 bases and J by 4 bases, with 7 bases left in between. For the CDR3, the DNA is TGCGCCAGCAGCTTGGAAGGGAATAATGAAAAACTGTTTTTT. Protein: CASSLEGNNEKLFF.

This rearrangement joins TRBV9 to TRBJ2-1; 10 bases align to TRBD2. The CDR3 totals 17 residues. Trimming at V came to 0 bases and at J to 0 bases, leaving 3 bases not matched to a gene. Germline-derived CDR1 and CDR2 are SGDLS and YYNGEE. DNA of the CDR3: TGTGCCAGCAGCGTAGTAGCGGGAGGCCTCTCCTACAATGAGCAGTTCTTC. It yields the protein CASSVVAGGLSYNEQFF.

The rearrangement links TRBV21-1 to TRBJ1-2. TRBV21-1 is a pseudogene locus. CDR3 length equals 15 residues. In DNA, the CDR3 is TGTGCCAGCAGCAAAGCGTGGGGAGGCATCCATGGCTACACCTTC. Protein product: CASSKAWGGIHGYTF.

The chain has TRBV28 and TRBJ1-2; D is perhaps TRBD1 (6 bases). The CDR3 is made up of 13 amino acids. With 8 bases removed from V and 3 bases from J, the gap between germline ends came to 13 bases. Germline CDR1 MDHEN, CDR2 SYDVKM. The DNA for the CDR3 is TGTGCCAGCCACGACAGGATACACTATGGCTACACCTTC. Amino acid sequence: CASHDRIHYGYTF.

V is TRBV12-5 and J is TRBJ2-7; 10 nucleotides match TRBD2. The CDR3 length is 20 residues. J was trimmed by 0 bases and V by 4 bases; bases with no gene match: 18. Per the germline V gene, CDR1 is LGHNT and CDR2 is FRNRAP. CDR3 nucleotide sequence: TGTGCTAGTGGTTCTGCCCTGGTACTAGCGGGATCTAGTTACTCCTACGAGCAGTACTTC. It translates to CASGSALVLAGSSYSYEQYF.

A few counts support this clone. The chain is built from TRBV7-8 and TRBJ2-4, with D possibly TRBD2 on 6 matching bases. Deletions cut 10 bases from V and 5 bases from J, with 15 bases between. The CDR3 loop spans 13 amino acids. Per the germline V gene, CDR1 is SGHVS and CDR2 is FQNEAQ. The CDR3 nucleotides read TGTGCCACCCAGGATCCGGGGGAAAACATTCAGTACTTC. Amino acids: CATQDPGENIQYF.

This clone was recorded once. V usage is TRBV12-5 and J usage is TRBJ2-7; D unclear. The germline V gene encodes CDR1 LGHNT and CDR2 FRNRAP. The CDR3 length is 12 residues. V shed 6 bases and J shed 6 bases, with 12 bases lying between them. CDR3 region: CASGSPPLEQYF. Written as DNA, the CDR3 is TGTGCTAGTGGCTCGCCCCCTCTCGAGCAGTACTTC.

The V and J genes are TRBV20-1 and TRBJ1-2; a possible D gene is TRBD1 (6 bases). The CDR3 covers 11 residues. Trimming stripped 8 bases from V and 6 bases from J, with 13 bases between. Germline V gene lookup returns CDR1 DFQATT and CDR2 SNEGSKA (reference sequence). CDR3 sequence reads: CSPGRGDGYTF. The CDR3, as DNA: TGCAGTCCAGGCAGGGGAGATGGCTACACCTTC.

The rearrangement links TRBV13 to TRBJ1-1, with D unclear. The CDR3 has 14 residues. Between the trimmed V and J ends, which lost 3 bases and 0 bases, there was a span of 8 bases. CDR1 is PRHDT and CDR2 is FYEKMQ in the germline V gene (reference sequence). The CDR3 loop is CASSLKTVNTEAFF. The CDR3 nucleotides are TGTGCCAGCAGCTTGAAAACAGTGAACACTGAAGCTTTCTTT.

The rearrangement links TRBV6-1 to TRBJ1-2; TRBD1 is a possible D gene (6 bases). From germline, CDR1 is MNHNS and CDR2 SASEGT. The CDR3 contains 15 residues. V lost 7 bases and J 2 bases, leaving 17 bases between the germline ends. CDR3 in amino acids: CASTPGQILNYGYTF. The CDR3 nucleotides read TGTGCCAGCACACCGGGACAAATACTAAACTATGGCTACACCTTC.

This chain connects TRBV6-1 to TRBJ2-1, with D perhaps TRBD2 (6 bases). V was pared by 2 bases and J by 7 bases, with 12 bases between. Germline V lookup: CDR1 MNHNS, CDR2 SASEGT. The CDR3 has 14 residues. As DNA, the CDR3 is TGTGCCAGCAGTGAAAGGGACTTTAGAAATGAGCAGTTCTTC. It yields the protein CASSERDFRNEQFF.

CDR3 in DNA: TGTGCCTGGAGTAGGCAGGGGTGGGGTGAGCAGTTCTTC. Encoded protein: CAWSRQGWGEQFF. The chain couples TRBV30 to TRBJ2-1; perhaps TRBD1 as D (6 bases). CDR1 is GTSNPN and CDR2 is SVGIG in the germline V gene (reference sequence). This CDR3 contains 13 residues. Deletions cut 2 bases from V and 9 bases from J, with 14 bases between.

The chain employs TRBV2 and TRBJ2-1; 8 nucleotides line up with TRBD2. The CDR3 is made up of 15 amino acids. J gave up 5 bases and V 5 bases, and 8 bases lay outside the gene matches. CDR1 SNHLY and CDR2 FYNNEI come from the germline V gene. The CDR3 bases are TGTGCCAGCAGTCCATGGGCCGGGAGGGACAATGAGCAGTTCTTC. Translated, it gives CASSPWAGRDNEQFF. The full variable domain, its missing parts supplied by reference TRBV2 and TRBJ2-1, is EPEVTQTPSHQVTQMGQEVILRCVPISNHLYFYWYRQILGQKVEFLVSFYNNEISEKSEIFDDQFSVERPDGSNFTLKIRSTKLEDSAMYFCASSPWAGRDNEQFFGPGTRLTVL.

V usage is TRBV19 and J usage is TRBJ2-7; D is perhaps TRBD1 (5 bases). The V end was cut by 2 bases, the J end by 1 base, with 12 bases between. The CDR3 is 15 amino acids. Germline-derived CDR1 and CDR2 are LNHDA and SQIVND (reference sequence). The CDR3 spells CASSIFFQGSYEQYF. The CDR3 bases are TGTGCCAGTAGTATATTTTTCCAGGGTTCCTACGAGCAGTACTTC.

CDR3 loop: CASSFRTSGTDTQYF. The CDR3 DNA follows: TGTGCCAGCAGCTTCCGGACTAGTGGGACAGATACGCAGTATTTT. The V gene is TRBV6-5, the J gene TRBJ2-3; 7 positions agree with TRBD2. The CDR3 covers 15 residues. Germline lookup yields CDR1 MNHEY and CDR2 SVGAGI. J gave up 3 bases and V 6 bases, and 9 bases lay outside the gene matches.

V and J are TRBV6-1 and TRBJ1-3; a weak D match, TRBD1 (5 bases). Germline V gene sequence: CDR1 MNHNS, CDR2 SASEGT. V was trimmed by 4 bases and J by 1 base, leaving 11 bases between them. This CDR3 region has 15 residues. The CDR3 spells CASSARGRSGNTIYF. CDR3 bases: TGTGCCAGCAGTGCGCGGGGCAGGTCTGGAAACACCATATATTTT.

CDR3 nucleotide sequence: TGTGCCAGCAGCTTGTTACCGGGAGGGCCCACGTACTTC. It specifies CASSLLPGGPTYF. The V call is TRBV5-4, the J call TRBJ2-7, with TRBD2 matching over 8 bases. The V gene's germline CDR1 is SGHNT and CDR2 YYREEE (reference sequence). The CDR3 sequence is 13 residues long. V lost 1 base to trimming and J lost 12 bases; unmatched junction nucleotides: 9.

The gene calls are TRBV25-1 and TRBJ2-1; 8 bases fit TRBD2. V lost 3 bases to trimming and J lost 0 bases; unmatched junction nucleotides: 4. The CDR3 loop spans 16 amino acids. Germline V gene lookup returns CDR1 MGHDK and CDR2 SYGVNS. CDR3 residues: CASSDGLAGSYNEQFF. The CDR3 bases are TGTGCCAGCAGTGATGGGCTAGCGGGCTCCTACAATGAGCAGTTCTTC.